This T cell receptor (beta chain) is from a study of blood T cell repertoires in COVID-19. Across the whole study: COVID-19 samples, acute and convalescent, were from the United States, Italy and Spain. From T cells, B-cell-depleted T cells, or PBMCs came the material, which was cDNA or gDNA.

Here immunoSEQ multiplex PCR was the method, and the copy in TCRdb shows in-frame clones only, minus some. The sample carries 200,000 to 300,000 clones, over 75% recorded once. Study members were between 18 and 89 years old and lived in 20 to 25 US regions. CDR3 length: 13 residues. CDR1 SQVTM and CDR2 ANQGSEA come from the germline V gene. Between the trimmed V and J ends, which lost 1 base and 3 bases, there was a span of 4 bases. The sequence derives from a woman aged 45-59 years with acute COVID-19. The V gene is TRBV29-1, the J gene TRBJ2-6; D gene unclear. The sample taken for sequencing was PBMCs or T cells enriched from blood (not recorded which). Written as DNA, the CDR3 is TGCAGCGTTGAAGCTTTTGGGGCCAACGTCCTGACTTTC. This encodes CSVEAFGANVLTF.